The 9 T cell receptor beta chains below come from one sample, sequenced in a study of T cell repertoires in cytomegalovirus infection. TCRdb itself ran the reads through MiXCR, one entry per CDR3 protein. The sample holds about 230,000 distinct CDR3 sequences, 22% seen once. The sequencing input was CD8+ T cells from PBMCs. Receptors originate from a human donor in good health (CMV status not recorded). Some clones in this sample may be carry-over from other donors' samples.

The chain uses TRBV10-3 and TRBJ1-2; D gene unclear. The V gene lost 8 bases and the J gene lost 8 bases, with 12 bases spanning the gap. Germline V gene sequence: CDR1 ENHRY, CDR2 SYGVKD. This CDR3 contains 11 residues. For the CDR3, the DNA is TGTGCCATCGGAGACCTGACGGGCTACACCTTC. Residues: CAIGDLTGYTF.

This clonotype was counted many times. The chain recombines TRBV28 with TRBJ1-1, with no clear D. Trimming stripped 6 bases from V and 2 bases from J, with 10 bases between. The CDR3 contains 13 residues. The germline gives CDR1 MDHEN, CDR2 SYDVKM. The CDR3, as DNA: TGTGCCAGCAGCCTAGGCACCAACACTGAAGCTTTCTTT. It encodes CASSLGTNTEAFF.

The J gene is TRBJ1-4, the V gene TRBV28, with a tentative D call TRBD1 (5 bases). Trimming pared 3 bases from V and 0 bases from J, leaving 8 bases between. This CDR3 contains 15 residues. Germline CDR1 reads MDHEN; CDR2 reads SYDVKM. DNA for the CDR3: TGTGCCAGCAGTTTTACAGGTTCAACTAATGAAAAACTGTTTTTT. It is translated as CASSFTGSTNEKLFF. Variable domain in full (rest from reference TRBV28 and TRBJ1-4): DVKVTQSSRYLVKRTGEKVFLECVQDMDHENMFWYRQDPGLGLRLIYFSYDVKMKEKGDIPEGYSVSREKKERFSLILESASTNQTSMYLCASSFTGSTNEKLFFGSGTQLSVL.

The V gene is TRBV28, the J gene TRBJ2-5; the D is unclear. The CDR3 is 12 amino acids. Looked up from germline, CDR1 is MDHEN and CDR2 is SYDVKM. V lost 6 bases and J 5 bases, leaving 10 bases between the germline ends. The CDR3 region is CASRTQWETQYF. The CDR3 DNA reads as TGTGCCAGCAGGACTCAGTGGGAGACCCAGTACTTC.

The chain combines TRBV29-1 with TRBJ2-1, with 10 bases matching TRBD2. The CDR3 has 12 amino acids. CDR1 is SQVTM, CDR2 ANQGSEA, per germline. V shed 5 bases, J shed 9 bases, and the junction held 4 bases outside the gene matches. DNA of the CDR3: TGCAGCGTTCCGACTAGCGGGTTTGAGCAGTTCTTC. This gives the protein CSVPTSGFEQFF.

The DNA of the CDR3 is TGCAGTGCTAGAAATCTCGGGGATACGCAGTATTTT. Translated: CSARNLGDTQYF. V usage is TRBV20-1 and J usage is TRBJ2-3, with D hard to call. Germline CDR1 and CDR2: DFQATT and SNEGSKA (reference sequence). CDR3 size: 12 residues. Trimming shortened V by 2 bases and J by 6 bases, and 9 bases separated the two germline ends.

V and J are TRBV2 and TRBJ2-5, with unresolved D. Germline CDR1 SNHLY, CDR2 FYNNEI. V was shortened by 4 bases and J by 5 bases, with 17 bases between the two germline ends. This CDR3 comprises 15 residues. CDR3 region: CASSGGVSVRETQYF. CDR3 in DNA: TGTGCCAGCAGTGGTGGCGTCAGCGTAAGGGAGACCCAGTACTTC.

This clonotype was counted only a few times. V is TRBV11-3 and J is TRBJ2-3; the D is unclear. Trimming removed 3 bases from V and 2 bases from J, with 6 bases in between. This CDR3 region has 13 residues. Germline CDR1 is SGHNT and CDR2 is YENEEA. This chain's CDR3 is CASSLENTDTQYF. The CDR3 region has the DNA TGTGCCAGCAGCTTGGAGAACACAGATACGCAGTATTTT.

This clonotype was found many times. The J gene is TRBJ2-1, the V gene TRBV5-4; 8 nucleotides match TRBD2. The CDR3 extends over 15 amino acids. Germline CDR1 is SGHNT and CDR2 is YYREEE (reference sequence). The V and J ends lost 3 bases and 1 base, in that order; junction bases with no gene match: 3. CDR3 sequence (DNA): TGTGCCAGCAGCTCTACGGGGGGGTCCTACAATGAGCAGTTCTTC. Amino acid sequence: CASSSTGGSYNEQFF.